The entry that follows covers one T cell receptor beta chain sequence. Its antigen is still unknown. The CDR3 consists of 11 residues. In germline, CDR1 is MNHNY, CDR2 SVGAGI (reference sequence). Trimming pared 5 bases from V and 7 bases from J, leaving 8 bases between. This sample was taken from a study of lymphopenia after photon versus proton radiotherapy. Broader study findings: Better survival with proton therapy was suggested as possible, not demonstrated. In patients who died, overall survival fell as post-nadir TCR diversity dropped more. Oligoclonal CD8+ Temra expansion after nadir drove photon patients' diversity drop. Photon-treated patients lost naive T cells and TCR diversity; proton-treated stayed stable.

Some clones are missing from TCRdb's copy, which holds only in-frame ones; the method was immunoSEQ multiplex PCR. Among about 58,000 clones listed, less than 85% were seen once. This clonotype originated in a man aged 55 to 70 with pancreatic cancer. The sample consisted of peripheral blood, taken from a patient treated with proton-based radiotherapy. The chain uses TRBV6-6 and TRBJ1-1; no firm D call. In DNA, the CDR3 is TGTGCCAGCAGTGGGGTGGTTGAAGCTTTCTTT. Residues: CASSGVVEAFF.